This record covers a single T cell receptor (beta chain). Germline V gives CDR1 SEHNR, CDR2 FQNEAQ (reference sequence). The CDR3 loop spans 15 amino acids. Between the trimmed V and J ends, which lost 4 bases and 8 bases, there was a span of 17 bases. This sample was included in a study of T cell changes during pregnancy in multiple sclerosis. Clones were read by immunoSEQ multiplex PCR, and TCRdb kept only the in-frame ones, dropping some. The repertoire holds just under 65,000 clones, with about 93% as singletons. The chain uses TRBV7-9 and TRBJ1-4; D may be TRBD1 (6 bases). The TCR comes from a female donor with multiple sclerosis, enrolled in a pregnancy study. The starting material was CD8+ T cells from peripheral blood mononuclear cells, obtained in the second trimester of pregnancy. The CDR3 region is CASSSAGRGKEKLFF. CDR3 in DNA: TGTGCCAGCAGCTCAGCGGGCAGGGGTAAAGAAAAACTGTTTTTT.